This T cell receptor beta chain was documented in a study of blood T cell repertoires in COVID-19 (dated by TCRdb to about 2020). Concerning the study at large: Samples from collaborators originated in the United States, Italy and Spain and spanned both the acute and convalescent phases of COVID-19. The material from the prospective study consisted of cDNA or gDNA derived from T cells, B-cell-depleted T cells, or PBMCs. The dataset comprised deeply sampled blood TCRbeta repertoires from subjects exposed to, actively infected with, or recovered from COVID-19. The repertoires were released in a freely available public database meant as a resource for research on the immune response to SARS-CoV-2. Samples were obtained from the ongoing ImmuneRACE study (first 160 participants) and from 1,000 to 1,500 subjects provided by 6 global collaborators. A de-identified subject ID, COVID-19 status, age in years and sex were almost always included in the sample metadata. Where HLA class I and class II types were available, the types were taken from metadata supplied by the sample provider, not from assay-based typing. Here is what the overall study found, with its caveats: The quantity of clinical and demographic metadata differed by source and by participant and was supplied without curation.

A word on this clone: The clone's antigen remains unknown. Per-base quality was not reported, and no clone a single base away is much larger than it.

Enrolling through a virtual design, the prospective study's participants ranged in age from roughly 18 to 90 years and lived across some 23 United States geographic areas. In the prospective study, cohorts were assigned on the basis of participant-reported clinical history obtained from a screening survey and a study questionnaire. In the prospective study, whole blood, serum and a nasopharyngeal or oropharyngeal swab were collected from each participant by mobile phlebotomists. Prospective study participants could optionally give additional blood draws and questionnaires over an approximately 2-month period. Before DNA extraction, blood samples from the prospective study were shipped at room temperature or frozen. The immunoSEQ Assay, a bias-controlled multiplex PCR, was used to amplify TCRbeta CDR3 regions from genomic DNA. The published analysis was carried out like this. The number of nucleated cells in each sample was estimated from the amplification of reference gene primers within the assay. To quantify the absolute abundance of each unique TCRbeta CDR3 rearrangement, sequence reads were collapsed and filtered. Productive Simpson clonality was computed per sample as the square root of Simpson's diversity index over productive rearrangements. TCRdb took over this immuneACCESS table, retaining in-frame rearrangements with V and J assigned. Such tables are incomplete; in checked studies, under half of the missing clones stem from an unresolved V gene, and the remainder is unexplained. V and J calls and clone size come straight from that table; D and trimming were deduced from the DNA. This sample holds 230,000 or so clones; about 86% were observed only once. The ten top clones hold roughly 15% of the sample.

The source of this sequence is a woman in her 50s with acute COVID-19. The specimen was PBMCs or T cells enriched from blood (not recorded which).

CDR3 loop: CASSEAGQGRSPLHF. The DNA reads TGTGCCAGCAGTGAAGCCGGACAGGGGAGGTCACCCCTCCACTTT. The chain couples TRBV6-1 to TRBJ1-6; TRBD1 matches 9 bases in the middle. From the cysteine up to the phenylalanine, the CDR3 has a length of 15 residues. Only CDR3 DNA remains: 45 bases, in frame from the first base. CDR1 and CDR2 (MNHNS, SASEGT) derive from the germline V gene. V trim: 0 bases; J trim: 10 bases; unmatched bases: 4.